This section outlines one T cell receptor (beta chain) sequence together with its context. The data belong to a study of blood T cell repertoires in COVID-19. As originally analysed: Amplification with reference gene primers provided the estimates of nucleated cell counts. Here immunoSEQ multiplex PCR was the method, and the copy in TCRdb shows in-frame clones only, minus some. V and J calls and clone size are those listed in that table; D and trimming were worked out from the DNA. There are around 200,000 clones in the sample; over 80% occur only once, and around 6.1% lies in the top ten. The CDR3 has 14 amino acids. The V end was cut by 4 bases, the J end by 8 bases, with 13 bases between. Germline CDR1 is SGHRS and CDR2 is YFSETQ.

V is TRBV5-1 and J is TRBJ1-6; D possibly corresponds to TRBD1 (6 bases). The sequenced sample consisted of peripheral blood. The TCR was taken from a middle-aged woman with acute or convalescent COVID-19. CDR3 nucleotide sequence: TGCGCCAGCAGCCCGGACCAGGGGTATTCACCCCTCCACTTT. Its translation: CASSPDQGYSPLHF.